A single sample is the source of the 10 T cell receptor beta chains below, sequenced in a study of OX40 agonist ivuxolimab in advanced cancers. Method: immunoSEQ multiplex PCR; TCRdb's copy keeps in-frame clones and lacks some. The sample carries 100,000 to 150,000 clones, 80% to 95% recorded once. The specimen was CD4+ or CD8+ T cells sorted from blood, collected in a trial of the OX40 agonist ivuxolimab. The source is an adult with an advanced solid tumor such as melanoma, head and neck, liver or kidney cancer.

This clone came up once. The chain employs TRBV18 and TRBJ1-4; 11 bases align to TRBD1. The V and J ends lost 3 bases and 7 bases, in that order; junction bases with no gene match: 1. CDR1 is KGHSH and CDR2 is LQKENI in the germline V gene. This CDR3 contains 14 residues. CDR3 DNA sequence: TGTGCCAGCTCACCGGACAGGGGGCGTGAAAAACTGTTTTTT. It codes for CASSPDRGREKLFF.

In this sample, this clone turned up once. The rearrangement joins TRBV7-2 to TRBJ2-3, with D possibly being TRBD2 (7 bases). The germline V gene has CDR1 SGHTA and CDR2 FQGNSA. This CDR3 is 14 amino acids long. Trimming cost V 0 bases and J 8 bases, with 12 bases left between them. The CDR3 DNA is TGTGCCAGCAGCTTAGCGGGGGGCGGGGGTACGCAGTATTTT. It is translated as CASSLAGGGGTQYF.

The rearrangement uses TRBV5-1 and TRBJ2-1, with 11 nucleotides matching TRBD2. CDR1 is SGHRS and CDR2 is YFSETQ in the germline V gene. This CDR3 region has 15 residues. The ends lost 6 bases at V and 3 bases at J; junction bases unmatched: 5. The CDR3 bases are TGCGCCAGCAAAGAACTAGCGGGGGACTACAATGAGCAGTTCTTC. Its translation: CASKELAGDYNEQFF.

This chain connects TRBV12-5 to TRBJ1-3; perhaps TRBD1 as D (5 bases). Germline loops: CDR1 LGHNT, CDR2 FRNRAP. This CDR3 comprises 14 residues. V gave up 6 bases and J gave up 4 bases, with 13 bases separating them. The DNA of the CDR3 is TGTGCTAGTGGGCTAGGGGTGGAAGGAAACACCATATATTTT. It is translated as CASGLGVEGNTIYF.

The chain has TRBV6-5 and TRBJ2-5, with a weak D call TRBD1 (6 bases). CDR3 length: 14 amino acids. Germline values: CDR1 MNHEY, CDR2 SVGAGI. V was clipped by 6 bases and J by 2 bases, with 13 bases between them. The DNA for the CDR3 is TGTGCCAGCAGGCCGTACAGGGAACAAGAGACCCAGTACTTC. Residues: CASRPYREQETQYF.

The V and J genes are TRBV19 and TRBJ2-7, with D possibly called TRBD1 or TRBD2 (5 bases each). CDR3 length: 14 amino acids. V was shortened by 5 bases and J by 7 bases, with 18 bases between the two germline ends. Germline values: CDR1 LNHDA, CDR2 SQIVND (reference sequence). The CDR3 sequence: CASSQLGDPAEQYF. The CDR3 coding sequence is TGTGCCAGTAGTCAATTGGGGGATCCAGCGGAGCAGTACTTC.

This clone was observed once. The chain joins TRBV5-1 to TRBJ2-5; D gene unclear. Trimming left V 1 base short and J 2 bases short, with 9 bases between. CDR1 is SGHRS and CDR2 is YFSETQ in the germline V gene. The CDR3 totals 14 residues. The CDR3 DNA sequence: TGCGCCAGCAGCTTGCTCGGTTCGCAAGAGACCCAGTACTTC. It yields the protein CASSLLGSQETQYF.

This sequence joins TRBV7-2 and TRBJ2-3; the D is unclear. Germline lookup yields CDR1 SGHTA and CDR2 FQGNSA. V lost 8 bases to trimming and J lost 4 bases, with 7 bases between them. CDR3 size: 11 residues. In DNA form, the CDR3 reads TGTGCCAGCGCCCTATCAGATACGCAGTATTTT. This gives the protein CASALSDTQYF. Looking up the rest from reference TRBV7-2 and TRBJ2-3 gives the full variable domain: GAGVSQSPSNKVTEKGKDVELRCDPISGHTALYWYRQSLGQGLEFLIYFQGNSAPDKSGLPSDRFSAERTGGSVSTLTIQRTQQEDSAVYLCASALSDTQYFGPGTRLTVL.

This chain joins TRBV5-6 and TRBJ1-2, with no clear D. The germline V gene has CDR1 SGHDT and CDR2 YYEEEE. The CDR3 has 14 amino acids. V was shortened by 4 bases and J by 6 bases, with 16 bases between the two germline ends. The CDR3: CASSIRPRTHGYTF. The CDR3, as DNA: TGTGCCAGCAGCATAAGGCCCAGGACCCATGGCTACACCTTC.

The genes are TRBV14 and TRBJ1-1; 7 bases line up with TRBD1. This CDR3 has 15 amino acids. Looked up from germline, CDR1 is SGHDN and CDR2 is FVKESK. V shed 4 bases and J 0 bases; nucleotides not matched to a gene: 5. The CDR3: CASSLRDRMNTEAFF. The CDR3, as DNA: TGTGCCAGCAGCCTTCGGGACAGAATGAACACTGAAGCTTTCTTT.